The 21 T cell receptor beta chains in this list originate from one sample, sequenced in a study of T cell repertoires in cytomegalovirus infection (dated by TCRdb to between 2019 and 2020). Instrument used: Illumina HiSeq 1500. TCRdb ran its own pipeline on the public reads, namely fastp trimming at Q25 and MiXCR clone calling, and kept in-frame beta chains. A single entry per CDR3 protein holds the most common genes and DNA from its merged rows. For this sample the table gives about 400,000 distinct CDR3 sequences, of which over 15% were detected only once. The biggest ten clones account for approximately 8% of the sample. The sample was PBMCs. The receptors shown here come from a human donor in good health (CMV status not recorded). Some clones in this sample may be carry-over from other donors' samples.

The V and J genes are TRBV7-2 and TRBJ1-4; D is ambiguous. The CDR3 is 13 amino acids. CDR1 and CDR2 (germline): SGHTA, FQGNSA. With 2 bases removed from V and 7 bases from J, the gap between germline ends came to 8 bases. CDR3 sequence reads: CASSLLVGEKLFF. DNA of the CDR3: TGTGCCAGCAGCTTATTAGTGGGTGAAAAACTGTTTTTT.

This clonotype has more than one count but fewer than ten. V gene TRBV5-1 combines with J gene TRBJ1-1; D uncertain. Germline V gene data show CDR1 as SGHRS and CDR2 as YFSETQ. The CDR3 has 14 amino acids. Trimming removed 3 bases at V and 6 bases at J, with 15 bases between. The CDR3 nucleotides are TGCGCCAGCAGCTCACACCCAATCGGGGCTGAAGCTTTCTTT. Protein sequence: CASSSHPIGAEAFF.

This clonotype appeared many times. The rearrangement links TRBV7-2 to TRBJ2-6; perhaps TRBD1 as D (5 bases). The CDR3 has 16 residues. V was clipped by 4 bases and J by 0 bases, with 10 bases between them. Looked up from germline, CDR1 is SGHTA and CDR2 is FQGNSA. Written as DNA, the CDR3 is TGTGCCAGCAGCTCACAGGTGTTCTCTGGGGCCAACGTCCTGACTTTC. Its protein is CASSSQVFSGANVLTF.

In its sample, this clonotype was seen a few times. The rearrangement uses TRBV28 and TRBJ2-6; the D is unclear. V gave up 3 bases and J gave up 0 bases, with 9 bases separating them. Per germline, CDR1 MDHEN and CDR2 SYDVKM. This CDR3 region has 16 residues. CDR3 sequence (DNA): TGTGCCAGCAGTTTCGGGTGGCTCTCTGGGGCCAACGTCCTGACTTTC. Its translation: CASSFGWLSGANVLTF.

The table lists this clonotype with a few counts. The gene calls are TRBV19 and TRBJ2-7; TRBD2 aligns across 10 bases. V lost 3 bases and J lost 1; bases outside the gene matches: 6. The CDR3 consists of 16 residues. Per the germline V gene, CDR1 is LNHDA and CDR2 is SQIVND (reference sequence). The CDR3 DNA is TGTGCCAGTAGTATTCTAGGAGCGGGAGGGTCCTACGAGCAGTACTTC. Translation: CASSILGAGGSYEQYF.

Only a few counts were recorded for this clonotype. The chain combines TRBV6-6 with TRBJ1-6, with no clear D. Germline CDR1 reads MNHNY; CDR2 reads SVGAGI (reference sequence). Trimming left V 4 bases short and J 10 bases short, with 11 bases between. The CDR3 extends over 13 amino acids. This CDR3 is CASSSGSSSPLHF. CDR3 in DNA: TGTGCCAGCAGTTCAGGATCTAGCTCACCCCTCCACTTT.

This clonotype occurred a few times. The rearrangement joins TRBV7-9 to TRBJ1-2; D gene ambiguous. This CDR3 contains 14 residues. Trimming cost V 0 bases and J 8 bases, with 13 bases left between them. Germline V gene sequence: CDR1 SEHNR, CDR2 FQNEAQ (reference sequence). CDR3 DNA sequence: TGTGCCAGCAGCTTAGCGGGCAGGCGGGAAGGCTACACCTTC. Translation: CASSLAGRREGYTF.

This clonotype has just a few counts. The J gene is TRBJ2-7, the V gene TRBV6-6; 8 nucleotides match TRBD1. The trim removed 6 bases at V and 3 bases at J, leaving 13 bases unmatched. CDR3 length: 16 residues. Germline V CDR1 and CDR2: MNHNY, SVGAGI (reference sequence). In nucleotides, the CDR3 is TGTGCCAGCAGCCGAGCGTCAGGGACAGGTGTCTACGAGCAGTACTTC. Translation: CASSRASGTGVYEQYF.

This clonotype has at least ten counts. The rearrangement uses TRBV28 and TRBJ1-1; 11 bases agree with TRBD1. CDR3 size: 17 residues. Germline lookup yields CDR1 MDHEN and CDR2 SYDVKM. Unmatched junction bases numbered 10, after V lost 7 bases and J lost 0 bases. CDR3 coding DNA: TGTGCCAGCAACTACCGGACAGGGGGCGTCATGAACACTGAAGCTTTCTTT. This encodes CASNYRTGGVMNTEAFF.

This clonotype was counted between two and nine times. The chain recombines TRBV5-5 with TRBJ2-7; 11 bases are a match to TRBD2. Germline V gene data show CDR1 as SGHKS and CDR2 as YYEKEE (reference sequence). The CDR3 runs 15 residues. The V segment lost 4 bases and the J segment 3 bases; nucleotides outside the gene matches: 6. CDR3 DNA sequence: TGTGCCAGCAGCCGTAGCGGGAGGGCCAACTACGAGCAGTACTTC. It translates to CASSRSGRANYEQYF.

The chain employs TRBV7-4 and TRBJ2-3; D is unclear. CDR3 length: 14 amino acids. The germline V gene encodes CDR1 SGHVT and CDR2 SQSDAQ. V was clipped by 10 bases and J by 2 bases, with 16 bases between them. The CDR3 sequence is CAILFLGNTDTQYF. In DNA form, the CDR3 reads TGTGCCATCCTCTTTTTGGGTAACACAGATACGCAGTATTTT.

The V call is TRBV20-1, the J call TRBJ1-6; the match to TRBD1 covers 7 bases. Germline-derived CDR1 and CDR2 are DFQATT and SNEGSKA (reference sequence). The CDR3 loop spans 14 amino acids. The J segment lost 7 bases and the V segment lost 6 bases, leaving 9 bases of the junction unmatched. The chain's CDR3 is CSARGVGTNSPLHF. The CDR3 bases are TGCAGTGCCAGGGGGGTAGGAACAAATTCACCCCTCCACTTT.

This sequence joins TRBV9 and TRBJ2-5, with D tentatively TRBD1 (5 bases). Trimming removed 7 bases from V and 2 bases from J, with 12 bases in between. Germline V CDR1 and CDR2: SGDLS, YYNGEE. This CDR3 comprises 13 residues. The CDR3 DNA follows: TGTGCCAGCCACAGGTGGCGGCAAGAGACCCAGTACTTC. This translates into CASHRWRQETQYF.

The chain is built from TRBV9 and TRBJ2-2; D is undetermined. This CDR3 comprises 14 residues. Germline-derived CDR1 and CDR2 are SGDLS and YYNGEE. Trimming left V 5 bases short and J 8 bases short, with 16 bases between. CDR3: CASSPTWAGGELFF. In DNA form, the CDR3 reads TGTGCCAGCAGTCCAACTTGGGCCGGGGGGGAGCTGTTTTTT.

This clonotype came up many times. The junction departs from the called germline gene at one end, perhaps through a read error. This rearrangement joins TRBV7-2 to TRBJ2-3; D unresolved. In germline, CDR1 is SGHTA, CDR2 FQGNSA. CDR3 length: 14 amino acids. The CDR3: CASSLESSTDTQYF. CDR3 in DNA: TGTGCCAGCAGCTTAGAGAGTAGCACGGATACGCAGTATTTT. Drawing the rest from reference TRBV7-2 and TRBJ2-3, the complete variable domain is GAGVSQSPSNKVTEKGKDVELRCDPISGHTALYWYRQSLGQGLEFLIYFQGNSAPDKSGLPSDRFSAERTGGSVSTLTIQRTQQEDSAVYLCASSLESSTDTQYFGPGTRLTVL.

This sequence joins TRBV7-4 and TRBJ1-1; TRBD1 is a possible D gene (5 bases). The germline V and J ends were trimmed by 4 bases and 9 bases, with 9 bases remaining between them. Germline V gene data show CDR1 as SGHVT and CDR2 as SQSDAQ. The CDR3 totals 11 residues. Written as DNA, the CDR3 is TGTGCCAGCAGCTCGGGGGGGAAAGCTTTCTTT. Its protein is CASSSGGKAFF.

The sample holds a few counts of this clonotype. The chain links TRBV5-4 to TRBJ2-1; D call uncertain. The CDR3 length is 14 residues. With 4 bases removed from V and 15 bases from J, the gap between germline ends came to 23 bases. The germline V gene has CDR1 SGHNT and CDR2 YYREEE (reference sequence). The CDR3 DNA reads TGTGCCAGCAGCCAAAGTGGTCGGCGCACCCTGGGGTTCTTC. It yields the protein CASSQSGRRTLGFF.

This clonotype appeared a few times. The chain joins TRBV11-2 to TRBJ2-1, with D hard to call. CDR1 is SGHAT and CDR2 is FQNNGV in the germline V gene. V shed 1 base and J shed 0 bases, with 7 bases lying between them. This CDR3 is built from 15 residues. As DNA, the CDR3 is TGTGCCAGCAGCTTAGTCCTGCGCTCCTACAATGAGCAGTTCTTC. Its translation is CASSLVLRSYNEQFF.

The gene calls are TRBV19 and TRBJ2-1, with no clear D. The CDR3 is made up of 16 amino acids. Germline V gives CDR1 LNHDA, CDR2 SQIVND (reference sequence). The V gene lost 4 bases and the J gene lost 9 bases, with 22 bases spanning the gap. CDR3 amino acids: CASSKYSSYLISEQFF. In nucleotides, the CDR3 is TGTGCCAGTAGTAAATATAGTTCCTATCTTATCAGTGAGCAGTTCTTC.

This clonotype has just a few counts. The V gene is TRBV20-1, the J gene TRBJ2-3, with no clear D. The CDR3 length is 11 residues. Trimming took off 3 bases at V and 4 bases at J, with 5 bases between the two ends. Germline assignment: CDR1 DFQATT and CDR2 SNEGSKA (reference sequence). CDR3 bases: TGCAGTGCTAGTCAGTCAGATACGCAGTATTTT. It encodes CSASQSDTQYF.

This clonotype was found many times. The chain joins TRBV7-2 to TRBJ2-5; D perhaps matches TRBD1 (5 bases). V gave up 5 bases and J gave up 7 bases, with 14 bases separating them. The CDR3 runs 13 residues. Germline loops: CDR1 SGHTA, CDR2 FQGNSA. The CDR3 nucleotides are TGTGCCAGCAGCGTACAGGAACTGGGGACCCAGTACTTC. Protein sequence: CASSVQELGTQYF. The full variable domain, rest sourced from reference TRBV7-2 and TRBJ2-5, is GAGVSQSPSNKVTEKGKDVELRCDPISGHTALYWYRQSLGQGLEFLIYFQGNSAPDKSGLPSDRFSAERTGGSVSTLTIQRTQQEDSAVYLCASSVQELGTQYFGPGTRLLVL.